This entry features one T cell receptor beta chain sequence. Its specific antigen is unknown. No clone much larger than this one lies a single base away; base qualities are absent. This sample was included in a study of blood T cell repertoires in COVID-19 (dated by TCRdb to the early 2020s). About the study as a whole: Samples from collaborators originated in the United States, Italy and Spain and spanned both the acute and convalescent phases of COVID-19. Subjects who had been exposed to COVID-19, were actively infected with it, or had recovered from it provided the deeply sampled blood TCRbeta repertoires that made up the dataset. Where available, HLA class I and class II types were obtained from metadata supplied by the sample provider rather than from assay-based typing. Nearly every sample came with metadata listing a de-identified subject ID, COVID-19 status, age in years and sex. Samples were obtained from the ongoing ImmuneRACE study (first 160 participants) and from some 1,300 subjects provided by 6 global collaborators. The material from the prospective study consisted of cDNA or gDNA derived from T cells, B-cell-depleted T cells, or PBMCs. The repertoires were released in a freely available public database intended as a resource for research on the immune response to SARS-CoV-2.

TCRbeta CDR3 regions were amplified from genomic DNA by means of the immunoSEQ Assay, a bias-controlled multiplex PCR. Processing in the source paper ran as follows. Nucleated cell counts per sample were estimated from amplification of reference gene primers within the assay. Sequence reads were collapsed and filtered to measure the absolute abundance of every unique TCRbeta CDR3 rearrangement. Productive Simpson clonality was computed per sample as the square root of Simpson's diversity index over productive rearrangements. Here the immuneACCESS table is served through TCRdb, limited to in-frame sequences with V and J called. Missing clones are a known gap in these copies; in checked studies unresolved V genes cover under half, and the rest lacks a known reason. V and J calls and clone size are those listed in that table; D and trimming were worked out from the DNA. Here the sample has around 380,000 clones; more than 75% occur a single time. More than 0.85% of the sample lies in the top ten.

General study outcomes and caveats: The amount of clinical and demographic metadata varied by source and participant and was provided uncurated.

Each collaborating institution followed its own protocols to collect whole blood in K2EDTA tubes. Collaborator samples were shipped for TCRbeta analysis as frozen whole blood, isolated PBMCs, or DNA extracted from either sample type. Sample: peripheral blood. The receptor was isolated from a human donor with acute or convalescent COVID-19. The donor label of this sample is uncertain.

The DNA is TGTGCCAGTAGTCAGGCGGGGCGGTCGGATGGCTACACCTTC. It translates as CASSQAGRSDGYTF. The sequence links TRBV19 to TRBJ1-2, with TRBD1 tentatively as D gene (5 bases match). The germline V gene (reference sequence) gives CDR1 as LNHDA and CDR2 as SQIVND. The CDR3 covers 14 residues, taking in both the cysteine and the phenylalanine. Just the 42-base CDR3 DNA is kept, in frame starting at base 1. V and J are truncated by 5 bases and 6 bases respectively, leaving an intervening sequence of 16 bases.